Listed below are T cell receptor beta chains from one sample, sequenced in a study of T cells in Graves' hyperthyroidism and ophthalmopathy. TCRdb processed the multiplex PCR reads anew with MiXCR; each CDR3 protein has one entry. The sample has about 700,000 distinct CDR3 sequences, 13% to 15% seen once. The sample comprised blood. The receptors stem from a young woman with Graves' hyperthyroidism. Each CDR3 is given with its conserved first and last residue. D genes are given only for firm matches.

V gene	D gene	J gene	CDR3 protein
TRBV2	-	TRBJ2-2	CASSVEDGELFF
TRBV5-1	TRBD2	TRBJ2-3	CASSYRLAGYTDTQYF
TRBV4-3	TRBD1	TRBJ2-7	CASSQTSRDSSYEQCF
TRBV7-9	TRBD1	TRBJ1-4	CASSHTGATNEKLFF
TRBV30	-	TRBJ2-7	CAWSVQATHYEQYF
TRBV11-2	TRBD2	TRBJ2-7	CASSLDPGLAYYEQYF
TRBV28	TRBD1	TRBJ2-7	CASRQGWEQYF
TRBV28	-	TRBJ1-1	CASKLFLHAEAFF
TRBV27	-	TRBJ1-2	CASSLVKGYGYTF
TRBV6-6	-	TRBJ1-1	CASSYSMGTTEAFF
TRBV20-1	-	TRBJ2-3	CSARERVTDTQYF
TRBV2	-	TRBJ2-3	CASSDRPPDTQYF
TRBV9	TRBD2	TRBJ2-5	CASSKLASGEKTQYF
TRBV6-5	-	TRBJ1-6	CASSYADRSSSYNSPLHF
TRBV4-1	-	TRBJ2-5	CASSLHSPVGLQETQYF
TRBV7-9	TRBD1	TRBJ2-3	CASSSGRQGRDTQYF
TRBV30	TRBD2	TRBJ2-5	CAWTGSSGQETQYF
TRBV5-1	-	TRBJ2-1	CASSLDESSYNEQFF
TRBV6-2/TRBV6-3	-	TRBJ2-7	CASSYRDGPYEQYF
TRBV7-8	TRBD1	TRBJ2-7	CASSFKPGQGRGQYF
TRBV7-8	-	TRBJ2-4	CASSGTEAKNIQYF
TRBV19	-	TRBJ1-3	CASSIDRTDSGNTIYF
TRBV19	TRBD2	TRBJ2-1	CASTSGRARNEQFF
TRBV19	TRBD1	TRBJ1-2	CASSPSTGGYGGYTF
TRBV2	-	TRBJ2-3	CASSRQDVSTDTQYF
TRBV19	TRBD1	TRBJ1-5	CATGPTGEFYSNQPQHF
TRBV14	TRBD2	TRBJ2-1	CASSQEGLAGPYNEQFF
TRBV10-3	TRBD1	TRBJ2-2	CAISTGTGGLTGELFF
TRBV18	TRBD2	TRBJ2-1	CASSPPRTSIINEQFF
TRBV18	-	TRBJ2-1	CASSPPSLLGEQFF
TRBV10-3	TRBD1	TRBJ2-7	CAITRTGTPYEQYF
TRBV28	-	TRBJ2-7	CASSLTPFYEQYF
TRBV13	-	TRBJ2-7	CASSLGDLSSYEQYF
TRBV20-1	TRBD1	TRBJ2-2	CSAPRAGTGFTGELFF
TRBV2	TRBD2	TRBJ2-7	CASSRLAGATSSYEQYF
TRBV12-3/TRBV12-4	-	TRBJ1-2	CASSLRWGLGYTF
TRBV28	-	TRBJ1-6	CASRPESASPLHF
TRBV12-3/TRBV12-4	-	TRBJ2-1	CASSSYQAEQFF
TRBV7-8	TRBD1	TRBJ1-4	CASSFSLGRKGQDDEKLFF
TRBV5-4	-	TRBJ1-2	CASSEGTNYGYTF
TRBV11-3	-	TRBJ1-4	CASSLGAQGPEKLFF
TRBV27	-	-	CASSLGANEQYF
TRBV20-1	-	TRBJ1-1	CSARDRQSMNTEAFF
TRBV20-1	-	TRBJ2-1	CSAPSLGSPFF
TRBV27	-	TRBJ2-7	CASSPSAYEQYF
TRBV5-1	TRBD2	TRBJ2-1	CASSLALLADRRRRDEQFF
TRBV7-2	-	TRBJ2-2	CASSSRDTRTNTGELFF
TRBV19	-	TRBJ2-1	CASTTSGVVYNEQFF
TRBV19	-	TRBJ2-1	CASRGPSYNEQFF
TRBV11-1	-	TRBJ2-5	CASSRSGGSPGTQYF
TRBV7-3	-	TRBJ2-1	CASSSRVGEQFF
TRBV27	-	TRBJ2-5	CASGLGVGETQYF
TRBV7-2	TRBD1	TRBJ1-5	CASSPPGQGHQPQHF